A few counts support the clone carrying this T cell receptor (beta chain). The junction departs from the called germline gene at one end, perhaps through a read error. These data belong to a study of cytotoxic CD8 clonotypes in ibrutinib-treated CLL. TCRdb's table, derived via immunoSEQ multiplex PCR, lists solely in-frame clones and lacks some. This repertoire shows fewer than 10,000 clones, less than 75% found once; its top ten account for more than 30%. The germline gives CDR1 SSHAT, CDR2 FNYEAQ (reference sequence). This CDR3 comprises 16 residues. This specimen was PBMCs, taken before ibrutinib treatment. The source is a human donor with chronic lymphocytic leukemia. This rearrangement joins TRBV7-7 to TRBJ2-2; 10 bases align to TRBD2. CDR3 sequence reads: CASSFGLAANTGELFF. DNA for the CDR3: TGTGCTAGCAGCTTTGGACTAGCGGCGAACACCGGGGAGCTGTTTTTT. The variable domain in full, with the rest retrieved from reference TRBV7-7 and TRBJ2-2, is GAGVSQSPRYKVTKRGQDVTLRCDPISSHATLYWYQQALGQGPEFLTYFNYEAQPDKSGLPSDRFSAERPEGSISTLTIQRTEQRDSAMYRCASSFGLAANTGELFFGEGSRLTVL.